The clone carrying this T cell receptor (beta chain) was observed a handful of times. The PCR made use of 60 Vbeta and 13 Jbeta primers. TCRdb's copy holds only in-frame clones and misses some; the assay was immunoSEQ multiplex PCR. The data show roughly 69,000 clones, with around 66% seen just once and 14% held by the top ten. The source of the sample is a study of cytomegalovirus exposure and HLA in healthy donors. With 5 bases clipped from V and 4 bases from J, the junction kept 5 bases outside the gene matches. Germline V gene data show CDR1 as MNHEY and CDR2 as SVGAGI. The CDR3 is 15 amino acids.

The sample taken for sequencing was PBMCs. The chain joins TRBV6-5 to TRBJ2-1; 10 nucleotides line up with TRBD2. This sequence was found in a male donor in good health and CMV-seropositive. CDR3 residues: CASSQSGRGYNEQFF. The CDR3 DNA follows: TGTGCCAGCAGTCAAAGCGGGAGGGGTTACAATGAGCAGTTCTTC.